One and the same sample provided the 19 T cell receptor beta chains below, sequenced in a study of blood T cell repertoires in COVID-19. Data came from immunoSEQ multiplex PCR; TCRdb stores just in-frame clones and leaves some out. The profile shows fewer than 75,000 clones, roughly 86% of them singletons. The sample taken for sequencing was peripheral blood. The receptors were gathered from a man aged 45 to 65 with active COVID-19.

This clone appeared a single time. The chain carries TRBV5-4 and TRBJ2-3; TRBD2 matches 8 bases. Germline values: CDR1 SGHNT, CDR2 YYREEE (reference sequence). Trimming at V came to 4 bases and at J to 4 bases, leaving 14 bases not matched to a gene. The CDR3 is 17 residues long. The CDR3 sequence: CASSQSGGGSTSDTQYF. CDR3 coding DNA: TGTGCCAGCAGCCAATCGGGGGGGGGCTCGACGTCAGATACGCAGTATTTT.

This rearrangement joins TRBV5-1 to TRBJ2-1; 10 bases map to TRBD2. The V segment lost 7 bases and the J segment 5 bases; nucleotides outside the gene matches: 12. The germline V gene has CDR1 SGHRS and CDR2 YFSETQ. This CDR3 spans 16 amino acids. For the CDR3, the DNA is TGCGCCAGCCAAAACATAGCGGGAGGCGGGAACAATGAGCAGTTCTTC. Encoded protein: CASQNIAGGGNNEQFF.

The rearrangement joins TRBV5-1 to TRBJ1-4; a possible D gene is TRBD1 (5 bases). CDR1 SGHRS and CDR2 YFSETQ come from the germline V gene. V lost 3 bases and J 4 bases, leaving 7 bases between the germline ends. The CDR3 is 13 residues long. CDR3 in DNA: TGCGCCAGCAGCTCCCAGGGTAATGAAAAACTGTTTTTT. This encodes CASSSQGNEKLFF.

This rearrangement joins TRBV18 to TRBJ2-2; D not resolved. Germline CDR1 reads KGHSH; CDR2 reads LQKENI. This CDR3 region has 14 residues. V lost 2 bases, J lost 3 bases, and 7 bases lay in between. DNA for the CDR3: TGTGCCAGCTCACCAGATCTAGACACCGGGGAGCTGTTTTTT. Translated, it gives CASSPDLDTGELFF. Using reference TRBV18 and TRBJ2-2 for the parts outside the CDR3, the full variable domain is NAGVMQNPRHLVRRRGQEARLRCSPMKGHSHVYWYRQLPEEGLKFMVYLQKENIIDESGMPKERFSAEFPKEGPSILRIQQVVRGDSAAYFCASSPDLDTGELFFGEGSRLTVL.

V is TRBV11-3 and J is TRBJ2-5, with no clear D. Trimming stripped 1 base from V and 4 bases from J, with 7 bases between. Germline-derived CDR1 and CDR2 are SGHNT and YENEEA. This CDR3 spans 13 amino acids. CDR3 coding DNA: TGTGCCAGCAGCTTAGCAGCTAGAGAGACCCAGTACTTC. Protein product: CASSLAARETQYF.

The chain recombines TRBV28 with TRBJ1-1, with D perhaps matching TRBD1 (5 bases). CDR3 length: 15 residues. The V end lost 2 bases, the J end lost 6 bases, and 16 bases lay between the germline ends. The germline CDR1 and CDR2 sequences are MDHEN and SYDVKM. The CDR3 DNA reads as TGTGCCAGCAGTTTACCCCAGGGCCTTTCCGCTGAAGCTTTCTTT. It specifies CASSLPQGLSAEAFF.

This clone was detected a few times. The V gene is TRBV10-3, the J gene TRBJ2-7; maybe TRBD1 (5 bases). This CDR3 is built from 11 residues. Germline lookup yields CDR1 ENHRY and CDR2 SYGVKD. The germline V and J ends were trimmed by 5 bases and 6 bases, with 8 bases remaining between them. CDR3 sequence (DNA): TGTGCCATCAGTCAAACAGGCGAGCAGTACGTC. Translated: CAISQTGEQYV.

V usage is TRBV24-1 and J usage is TRBJ1-1; D gene unclear. Germline values: CDR1 KGHDR, CDR2 SFDVKD. V lost 5 bases and J 1 base, leaving 7 bases between the germline ends. The CDR3 spans 13 residues. CDR3 DNA: TGTGCCACCAGTGGGGCGGGGAACACTGAAGCTTTCTTT. Encoded protein: CATSGAGNTEAFF.

J is TRBJ2-7 and V is TRBV18, with 11 nucleotides matching TRBD2. Per germline, CDR1 KGHSH and CDR2 LQKENI. The CDR3 contains 15 residues. V gave up 3 bases and J gave up 7 bases; unmatched junction bases: 8. DNA for the CDR3: TGTGCCAGCTCACCTAGCGGGGGGGCCACAATAGAGCAGTACTTC. This encodes CASSPSGGATIEQYF.

DNA for the CDR3: TGTGCCAGCAGTCCCGTGACAGGGAACAATCAGCCCCAGCATTTT. Translation gives CASSPVTGNNQPQHF. The rearrangement links TRBV7-2 to TRBJ1-5; 7 bases agree with TRBD1. There are 15 residues in the CDR3. V gave up 6 bases and J gave up 3 bases; unmatched junction bases: 8. Germline-derived CDR1 and CDR2 are SGHTA and FQGNSA.

CDR3 DNA: TGTGCCAGCAGATCCAGGGAATTAGCCAAAAACATTCAGTACTTC. Translation gives CASRSRELAKNIQYF. The chain employs TRBV6-5 and TRBJ2-4; D might be TRBD1 (5 bases). Trimming took 6 bases from V and 0 from J, leaving 12 bases between them. The CDR3 runs to 15 residues. The germline V gene has CDR1 MNHEY and CDR2 SVGAGI.

V gene TRBV10-2 combines with J gene TRBJ1-5; 9 bases are a match to TRBD1. V was clipped by 0 bases and J by 9 bases; unmatched bases: 12. From germline, CDR1 is WSHSY and CDR2 SAAADI. This CDR3 has 17 amino acids. The CDR3 nucleotides read TGCGCCAGCAGTGAGTCCCCGAACACAGGGGGCGATCCGCCCCAGCATTTT. This gives the protein CASSESPNTGGDPPQHF.

CDR3 in DNA: TGTGCCAGCAGCCAAGAAAAGCAGGGCACAGATACGCAGTATTTT. Translating it yields CASSQEKQGTDTQYF. The rearrangement uses TRBV4-2 and TRBJ2-3; no definite D call. The CDR3 totals 15 residues. V lost 0 bases and J 1 base, leaving 8 bases between the germline ends. CDR1 is LGHNA, CDR2 YNFKEQ, per germline.

This sequence joins TRBV6-5 and TRBJ1-1, with a tentative D call TRBD1 (6 bases). V was cut by 6 bases and J by 5 bases, with 13 bases left in between. Germline CDR1 MNHEY, CDR2 SVGAGI. The CDR3 is made up of 13 amino acids. This CDR3 is CASRLGGFTEAFF. In DNA form, the CDR3 reads TGTGCCAGCAGACTAGGGGGTTTTACTGAAGCTTTCTTT.

The chain recombines TRBV6-5 with TRBJ2-7; D is uncertain. V shed 8 bases and J shed 2 bases, with 7 bases lying between them. This CDR3 is built from 11 residues. Germline CDR1 MNHEY, CDR2 SVGAGI. DNA of the CDR3: TGTGCCAGCGGCCATGCCTACGAGCAGTACGTC. It translates to CASGHAYEQYV.

The V and J genes are TRBV6-6 and TRBJ1-2, with 7 bases that match TRBD1. The length of the CDR3 is 14 residues. Germline lookup yields CDR1 MNHNY and CDR2 SVGAGI (reference sequence). V shed 7 bases and J 3 bases; nucleotides not matched to a gene: 8. The CDR3 nucleotides read TGTGCCAGCATTCGAACAGGGGATTACTATGGCTACACCTTC. Protein: CASIRTGDYYGYTF.

The chain joins TRBV6-5 to TRBJ1-1; D unclear. Trimming took off 5 bases at V and 1 base at J, with 11 bases between the two ends. Germline assignment: CDR1 MNHEY and CDR2 SVGAGI. CDR3 length: 14 residues. The chain's CDR3 is CASSLSGKNTEAFF. CDR3 DNA: TGTGCCAGCAGTCTTTCCGGGAAGAACACTGAAGCTTTCTTT.

The chain combines TRBV2 with TRBJ2-7, with a possible D match to TRBD2 (5 bases). This CDR3 has 13 amino acids. The germline V gene has CDR1 SNHLY and CDR2 FYNNEI. V shed 6 bases and J shed 6 bases, with 15 bases lying between them. The CDR3 sequence is CASSRTGKGEQYV. Here the CDR3 DNA reads TGTGCCAGCAGCCGGACGGGGAAGGGCGAGCAGTACGTC.

The chain recombines TRBV19 with TRBJ1-6; 7 bases are shared with TRBD1. V lost 3 bases to trimming and J lost 7 bases; unmatched junction nucleotides: 9. The CDR3 covers 16 residues. Germline assignment: CDR1 LNHDA and CDR2 SQIVND (reference sequence). CDR3 loop: CASSIQRTGGNSPLHF. The CDR3 DNA follows: TGTGCCAGTAGTATCCAACGGACAGGCGGGAATTCACCCCTCCACTTT.